What follows describes a single T cell receptor (beta chain). Its target is unknown. The CDR3 sequence is 14 residues long. Per germline, CDR1 MNHNS and CDR2 SASEGT. Trimming left V 7 bases short and J 7 bases short, with 17 bases between. The entry originates in a study of shared clonotypes between healthy human individuals. Study observations and caveats: It was anticipated that sequencing depth would influence how many clonotypes donors shared.

Some clones are missing from TCRdb's copy, which holds only in-frame ones; the method was immunoSEQ multiplex PCR. The sample yields approximately 530,000 clones, 95% to 97% seen once. Input material: naive CD4+ T cells sorted from blood. Regarding subset: CD45RA+ positively selected. This receptor was taken from a woman aged 25 to 39 in good health. This chain joins TRBV6-1 and TRBJ1-5, with a tentative D call TRBD1 (5 bases). CDR3 nucleotides: TGTGCCAGCAATCGGGCAGGGAGGAACCAGCCCCAGCATTTT. As protein: CASNRAGRNQPQHF.